This T cell receptor beta chain was captured by sequencing in a study of blood T cell repertoires in COVID-19. Overall study: Collection of acute and convalescent COVID-19 samples took place in the United States, Italy and Spain. PBMCs, B-cell-depleted T cells, or T cells were the source of the cDNA or gDNA that made up the material.

The length of the CDR3 is 14 residues. CDR1 and CDR2 (germline): MNHEY, SVGAGI. This clone was picked up one time. The junction does not match germline at one end; this may be a read error. Under the authors' procedure: Using reference gene primer amplification, nucleated cell counts were estimated. TCRdb's copy holds only in-frame clones and misses some; the assay was immunoSEQ multiplex PCR. Clone size and V and J calls were adopted from that table, with D and trimming inferred from the DNA. The top ten hold about 7.6% of the sample, which has tens of thousands of clones, roughly 82% seen once. The clonotype was recovered from a human donor in a cohort sampled during active COVID-19. The chain uses TRBV6-5 and TRBJ2-7, with 9 nucleotides matching TRBD2. Material: peripheral blood. The CDR3 DNA reads as TGTGCCAGTAGTTCTGCGGGGGGGGTCTACGAGCAGTACTTC. The encoded protein is CASSSAGGVYEQYF.